These T cell receptor beta chains were read from a single sample in a study of spatial heterogeneity in lung cancer. MiXCR, run by TCRdb on the 5' RACE reads, gives a single entry per CDR3 protein. The repertoire holds about 450 distinct CDR3 sequences, with roughly 20% as singletons. Sequencing used normal lung tissue next to the tumor, obtained at surgery. The receptors were gathered from a male donor with early-stage non-small cell lung cancer. Each CDR3 is given with its conserved first and last residue. The order of the fields is D gene, V gene, clone size, J gene, CDR3 DNA, CDR3 protein. A D gene is named only where the DNA matches it firmly. Expanded clones are given a class, and other clones once, few, many or no size at all.

TRBD1,TRBV12-3/TRBV12-4,medium-sized,TRBJ1-2,TGTGCCAGCAGGTCAACTCAGACAGGGCCCCAGGTGGATGGCTACACCTTC,CASRSTQTGPQVDGYTF
TRBD2,TRBV7-9,large,TRBJ2-7,TGTGCCAGCAGCCTTAGCGGGAACTCCTACGAGCAGTACTTC,CASSLSGNSYEQYF
TRBD2,TRBV19,large,TRBJ2-2,TGTGCCAGTAGCCACTCAAGGGCAACTAGCGGGAGGGCGAGAGGGACCGGGGAGCTGTTTTTT,CASSHSRATSGRARGTGELFF
TRBD1,TRBV11-3,NA,TRBJ2-5,TGTGCCAGCAGCTTAGGACAGGGGGTCAGGCAAGAGACCCAGTACTTC,CASSLGQGVRQETQYF
NA,TRBV4-1,NA,TRBJ2-3,TGCGCCAGCAGCCAAGACAGGCCGGGAGATACGCAGTATTTT,CASSQDRPGDTQYF
NA,TRBV6-6,hyperexpanded,TRBJ1-6,TGTGCCAGCAGCCACCCCCCGGGGGGCTATAATTCACCCCTCCACTTT,CASSHPPGGYNSPLHF
NA,TRBV4-3,once,TRBJ2-3,TGCGCCAGCAGCCAAACCCGGAATACGCAGTATTTT,CASSQTRNTQYF
NA,TRBV28,medium-sized,TRBJ1-5,TGTGCCAGCAGTTTCCTGGGTGAGCCCCAGCATTTT,CASSFLGEPQHF
NA,TRBV19,NA,TRBJ2-6,TGTGCCAGTAGCCTGAGATTCTCTGGGGCCAACGTCCTGACTTTC,CASSLRFSGANVLTF
NA,TRBV7-9,large,TRBJ2-2,TGTGCCAGCAGCTTGTATTTCATCCCGGGACGGGCGAACACCGGGGAGCTGTTTTTT,CASSLYFIPGRANTGELFF
TRBD2,TRBV12-3/TRBV12-4,medium-sized,TRBJ2-3,TGTGCCAGCAGTTTCTGGCTAGCGGGAGGGAGTGAAGATACGCAGTATTTT,CASSFWLAGGSEDTQYF
NA,TRBV12-3/TRBV12-4,NA,TRBJ2-2,TGTGCCAGCAGTACCCGCGGCAGGGAGGCCGGGGAGCTGTTTTTT,CASSTRGREAGELFF
NA,TRBV3-1,large,TRBJ1-3,TGTGCCAGCAGCCGAGACAGGACCGGGAACACCATATATTTT,CASSRDRTGNTIYF
NA,TRBV11-3,NA,TRBJ1-2,TGTGCCAGCAGCTTAGTCGGAGGCTATGGCTACACCTTC,CASSLVGGYGYTF
NA,TRBV29-1,medium-sized,TRBJ1-2,TGCAGCGTTGAAGAAATGGGGGGCTATGGCTACACCTTC,CSVEEMGGYGYTF
NA,TRBV7-9,NA,TRBJ2-7,TGTGCCAGCAGCACCACTGGGACACCTTCCTACGAGCAGTACTTC,CASSTTGTPSYEQYF
TRBD2,TRBV9,medium-sized,TRBJ2-6,TGTGCCAGCAGCCCCCGGACTAGCGAAAACTCTGGGGCCAACGTCCTGACTTTC,CASSPRTSENSGANVLTF
NA,TRBV28,large,TRBJ1-1,TGTGCCAGCAGTCCTTCGACAGGACAGTACACTGAAGCTTTCTTT,CASSPSTGQYTEAFF
TRBD2,TRBV7-6,few,TRBJ2-3,TGTGCCAGCAGCTTAGGACTAGCGTGGATGACTACGCAGTATTTT,CASSLGLAWMTTQYF
TRBD1,TRBV6-5,many,TRBJ1-1,TGTGCCAGCAGTTATTCACGCCAGACAGGGGGCAAGACTGAAGCTTTCTTT,CASSYSRQTGGKTEAFF
TRBD1,TRBV9,few,TRBJ1-6,TGTGCCAGCACAAAGGGACAGCAATTTAATTCACCCCTCCACTTT,CASTKGQQFNSPLHF
NA,TRBV9,few,TRBJ1-2,TGTGCCAGCAGCTTTGGGGACTCCCCCTATGGCTACACCTTC,CASSFGDSPYGYTF
TRBD1,TRBV19,many,TRBJ1-5,TGTGCCAGTACCCCTCCAGGGGGGACAAATCAGCCCCAGCATTTT,CASTPPGGTNQPQHF
TRBD2,TRBV12-3/TRBV12-4,NA,TRBJ2-5,TGTGCCAGCAGTCCGGGACTAGCGGGCATAGGCGGAGAGACCCAGTACTTC,CASSPGLAGIGGETQYF
TRBD1,TRBV9,NA,TRBJ2-1,TGTGCCAGCAGCGCACAGGGGAACACCTACAATGAGCAGTTCTTC,CASSAQGNTYNEQFF
NA,TRBV5-1,NA,TRBJ2-1,TGCGCCAGCAGCTTTACAGGGAGCGGTGAGCAGTTCTTC,CASSFTGSGEQFF
TRBD1,TRBV20-1,NA,TRBJ2-2,TGCAGTGCTCGACGACAGGGGGCCTACGGGGAGCTGTTTTTT,CSARRQGAYGELFF
NA,TRBV7-2,NA,TRBJ1-2,TGTGCCAGCAGCCCAAACAGGGATCATAACTATGGCTACACCTTC,CASSPNRDHNYGYTF
TRBD2,TRBV29-1,large,TRBJ2-3,TGCAGCGTTGATACTAGCGGGGTGGATACGCAGTATTTT,CSVDTSGVDTQYF
NA,TRBV19,large,TRBJ2-3,TGTGCCAGTAGAACCTACGGGGGGCTCGTTGATAGGGATACGCAGTATTTT,CASRTYGGLVDRDTQYF
NA,TRBV9,medium-sized,TRBJ2-3,TGTGCCAGCAGCCCCCCCCCCCATGGAGATACGCAGTATTTT,CASSPPPHGDTQYF
TRBD2,TRBV30,NA,TRBJ2-3,TGTGCCTGGAGTAAAAGCGGGGCCTTAGATACGCAGTATTTT,CAWSKSGALDTQYF
NA,TRBV3-1,medium-sized,TRBJ2-1,TGTGCCAGCAGCCAAGAGGACCTAAGCAGAAAGGAGCAGTTCTTC,CASSQEDLSRKEQFF
NA,TRBV28,medium-sized,TRBJ1-6,TGTGCCAGCAGTCCCCCGGAGGGGCAATGGTCACCCCTCCACTTT,CASSPPEGQWSPLHF
NA,TRBV5-6,NA,TRBJ1-5,TGTGCCAGCAGCTTGGGAACCGGGCCCAATCAGCCCCAGCATTTT,CASSLGTGPNQPQHF
NA,TRBV7-9,medium-sized,TRBJ2-3,TGTGCCAGCAGCTTACTGCAGGGTGCAGATACGCAGTATTTT,CASSLLQGADTQYF
NA,TRBV24-1,large,TRBJ2-7,TGTGCCACCAGTGATCCCCGGGACACCACCTACGAGCAGTACTTC,CATSDPRDTTYEQYF
TRBD2,TRBV7-2,NA,TRBJ2-3,TGTGCCAGCAGCGCTAGCGGGGGGAGCACAGATACGCAGTATTTT,CASSASGGSTDTQYF
NA,TRBV20-1,NA,TRBJ2-3,TGCAGTGCTGGGGACCTCACAGATACGCAGTATTTT,CSAGDLTDTQYF
NA,TRBV29-1,few,TRBJ2-6,TGCAGCGTTGCCCAGGGGACTGGGGCCAACGTCCTGACTTTC,CSVAQGTGANVLTF